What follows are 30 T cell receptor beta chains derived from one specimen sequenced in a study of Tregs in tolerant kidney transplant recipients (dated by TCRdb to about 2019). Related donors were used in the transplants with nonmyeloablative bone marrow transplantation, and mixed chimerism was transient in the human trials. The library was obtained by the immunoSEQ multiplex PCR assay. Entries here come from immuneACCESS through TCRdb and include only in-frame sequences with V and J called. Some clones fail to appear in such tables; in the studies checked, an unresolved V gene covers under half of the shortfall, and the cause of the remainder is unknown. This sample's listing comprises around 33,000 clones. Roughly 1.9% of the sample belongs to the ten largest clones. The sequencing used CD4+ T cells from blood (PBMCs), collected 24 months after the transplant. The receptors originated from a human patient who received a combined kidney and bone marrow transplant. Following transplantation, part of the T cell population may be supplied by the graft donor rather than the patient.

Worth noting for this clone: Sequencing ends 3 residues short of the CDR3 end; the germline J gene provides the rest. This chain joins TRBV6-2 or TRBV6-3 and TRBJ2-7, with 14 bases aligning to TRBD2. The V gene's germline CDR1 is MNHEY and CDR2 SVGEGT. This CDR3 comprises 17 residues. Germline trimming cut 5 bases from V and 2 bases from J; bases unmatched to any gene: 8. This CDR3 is CASSRGTSGRGAYEQYF. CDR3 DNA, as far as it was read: TGTGCCAGCAGTCGAGGGACTAGCGGGAGAGGGGCCTACGAG.

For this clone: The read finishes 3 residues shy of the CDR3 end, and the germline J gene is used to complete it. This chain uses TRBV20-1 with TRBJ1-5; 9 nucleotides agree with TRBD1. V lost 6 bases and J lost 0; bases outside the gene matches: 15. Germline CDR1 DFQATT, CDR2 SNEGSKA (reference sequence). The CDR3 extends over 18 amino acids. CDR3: CSAPKGGQGLYSNQPQHF. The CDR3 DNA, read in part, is TGCAGTGCCCCTAAAGGGGGACAGGGATTATATAGCAATCAGCCC.

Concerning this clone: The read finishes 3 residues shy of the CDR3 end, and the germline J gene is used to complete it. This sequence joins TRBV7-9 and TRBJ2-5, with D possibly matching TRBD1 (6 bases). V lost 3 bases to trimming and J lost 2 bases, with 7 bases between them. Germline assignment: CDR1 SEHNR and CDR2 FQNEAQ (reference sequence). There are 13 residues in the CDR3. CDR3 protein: CASSLDRQETQYF. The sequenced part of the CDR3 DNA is TGTGCCAGCAGCTTGGACAGACAAGAGACC.

This CDR3 is CASSRQGVNTEAFF. CDR3 DNA (partial): TGTGCCAGCTCCAGACAGGGTGTGAACACTGAA. This sequence joins TRBV18 and TRBJ1-1, with 7 bases aligning to TRBD1. The read falls 3 residues short of the CDR3 end, and the missing part is taken from the germline J gene. There are 14 residues in the CDR3. With 6 bases clipped from V and 0 bases from J, the junction kept 4 bases outside the gene matches. Germline V gene data show CDR1 as KGHSH and CDR2 as LQKENI.

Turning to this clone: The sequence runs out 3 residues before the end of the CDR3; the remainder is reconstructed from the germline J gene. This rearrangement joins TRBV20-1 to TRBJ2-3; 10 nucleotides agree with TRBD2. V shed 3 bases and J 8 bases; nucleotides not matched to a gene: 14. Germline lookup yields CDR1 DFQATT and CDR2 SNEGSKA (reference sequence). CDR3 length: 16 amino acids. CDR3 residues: CSASQGIAGGVGTQYF. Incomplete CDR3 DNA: TGCAGTGCTAGTCAAGGAATAGCGGGAGGTGTGGGTACG.

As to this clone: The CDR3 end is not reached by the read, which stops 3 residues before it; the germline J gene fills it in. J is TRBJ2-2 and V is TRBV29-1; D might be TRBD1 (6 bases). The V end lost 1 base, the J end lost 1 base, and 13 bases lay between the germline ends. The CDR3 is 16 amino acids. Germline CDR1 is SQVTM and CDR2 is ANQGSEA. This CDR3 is CSVEGSGHQNTGELFF. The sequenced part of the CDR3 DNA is TGCAGCGTTGAAGGCTCGGGACACCAGAACACCGGGGAG.

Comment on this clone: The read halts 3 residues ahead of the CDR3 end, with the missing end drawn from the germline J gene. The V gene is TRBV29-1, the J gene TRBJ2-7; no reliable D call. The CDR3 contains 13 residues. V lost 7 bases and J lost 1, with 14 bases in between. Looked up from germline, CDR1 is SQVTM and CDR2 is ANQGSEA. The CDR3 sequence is CSASGPRSYEQYF. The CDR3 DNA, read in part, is TGCAGCGCCTCCGGTCCTCGTTCCTACGAG.

The CDR3 bases that were read are TGTGCCAGCTCACCCTCCTTAGCGGGAGGAGACACCGGGGAG. The encoded protein is CASSPSLAGGDTGE. The whole CDR3 reads CASSPSLAGGDTGELFF. This chain joins TRBV18 and TRBJ2-2, with TRBD2 matching 10 bases. The read gets to within 3 residues of the CDR3 end, and the germline J gene fills in the rest. With 3 bases clipped from V and 3 bases from J, the junction kept 7 bases outside the gene matches. Germline values: CDR1 KGHSH, CDR2 LQKENI. This CDR3 is 17 amino acids long.

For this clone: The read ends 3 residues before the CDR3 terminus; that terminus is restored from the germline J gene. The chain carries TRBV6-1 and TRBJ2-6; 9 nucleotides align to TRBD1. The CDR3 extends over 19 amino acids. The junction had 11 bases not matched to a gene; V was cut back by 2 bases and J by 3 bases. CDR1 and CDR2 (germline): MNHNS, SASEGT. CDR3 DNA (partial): TGTGCCAGCAGTGAAAAGTCATCTGGACAGGGGTATGGGGCCAACGTC. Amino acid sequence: CASSEKSSGQGYGANV. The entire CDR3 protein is CASSEKSSGQGYGANVLTF.

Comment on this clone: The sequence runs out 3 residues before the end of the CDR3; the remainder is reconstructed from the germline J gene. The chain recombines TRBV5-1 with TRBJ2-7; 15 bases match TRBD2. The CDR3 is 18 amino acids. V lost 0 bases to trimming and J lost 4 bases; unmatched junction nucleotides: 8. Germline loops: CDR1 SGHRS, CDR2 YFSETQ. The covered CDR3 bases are TGCGCCAGCAGCTTGGAGGGACTAGCGGGAGGAGGGACATACGAG. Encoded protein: CASSLEGLAGGGTYE. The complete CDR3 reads CASSLEGLAGGGTYEQYF.

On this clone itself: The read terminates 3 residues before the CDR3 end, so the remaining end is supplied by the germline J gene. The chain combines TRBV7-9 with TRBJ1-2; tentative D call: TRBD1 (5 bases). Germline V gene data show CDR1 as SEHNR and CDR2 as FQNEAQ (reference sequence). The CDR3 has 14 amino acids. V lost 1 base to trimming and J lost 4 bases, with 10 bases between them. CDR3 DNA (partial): TGTGCCAGCAGCTTAGGGCAGGGCGTCTATGGC. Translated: CASSLGQGVYG. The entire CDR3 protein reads CASSLGQGVYGYTF.

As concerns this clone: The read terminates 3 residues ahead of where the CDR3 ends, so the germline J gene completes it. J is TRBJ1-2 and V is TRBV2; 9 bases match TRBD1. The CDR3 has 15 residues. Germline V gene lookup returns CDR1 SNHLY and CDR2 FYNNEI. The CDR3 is CASSDNRGQTPGYTF. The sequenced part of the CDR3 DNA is TGTGCCAGCAGTGACAACAGGGGGCAGACGCCCGGC. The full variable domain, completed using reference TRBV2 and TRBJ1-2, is EPEVTQTPSHQVTQMGQEVILRCVPISNHLYFYWYRQILGQKVEFLVSFYNNEISEKSEIFDDQFSVERPDGSNFTLKIRSTKLEDSAMYFCASSDNRGQTPGYTFGSGTRLTVV.

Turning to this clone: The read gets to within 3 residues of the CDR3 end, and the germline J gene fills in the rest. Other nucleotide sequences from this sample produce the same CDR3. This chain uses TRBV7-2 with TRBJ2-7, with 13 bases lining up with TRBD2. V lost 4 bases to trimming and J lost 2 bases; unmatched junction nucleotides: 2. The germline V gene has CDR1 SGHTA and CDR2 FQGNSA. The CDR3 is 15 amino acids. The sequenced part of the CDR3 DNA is TGTGCCAGCAGCTCGGGACTAGCGGGGCCCTACGAG. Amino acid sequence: CASSSGLAGPYE. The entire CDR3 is CASSSGLAGPYEQYF.

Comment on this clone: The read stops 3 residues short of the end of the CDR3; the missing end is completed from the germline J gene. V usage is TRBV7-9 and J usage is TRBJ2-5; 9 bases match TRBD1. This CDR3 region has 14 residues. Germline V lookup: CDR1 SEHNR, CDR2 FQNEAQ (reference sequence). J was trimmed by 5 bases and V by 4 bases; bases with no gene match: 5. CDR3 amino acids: CASSWTGAVETQYF. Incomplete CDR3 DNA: TGTGCCAGCAGCTGGACAGGGGCCGTGGAGACC.

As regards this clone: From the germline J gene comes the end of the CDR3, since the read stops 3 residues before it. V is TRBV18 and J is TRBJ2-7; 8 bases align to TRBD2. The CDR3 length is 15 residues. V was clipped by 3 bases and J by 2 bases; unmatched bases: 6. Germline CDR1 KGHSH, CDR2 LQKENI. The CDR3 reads CASSPARGGAYEQYF. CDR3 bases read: TGTGCCAGCTCACCTGCCCGGGGGGGGGCCTACGAG.

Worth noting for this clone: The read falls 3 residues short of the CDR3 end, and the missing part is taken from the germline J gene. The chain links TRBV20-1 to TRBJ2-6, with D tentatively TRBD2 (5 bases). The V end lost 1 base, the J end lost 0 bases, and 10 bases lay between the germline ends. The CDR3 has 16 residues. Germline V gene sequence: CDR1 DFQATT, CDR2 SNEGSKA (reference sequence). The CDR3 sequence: CSARGGLGSGANVLTF. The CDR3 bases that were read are TGCAGTGCTAGAGGCGGACTGGGCTCTGGGGCCAACGTC.

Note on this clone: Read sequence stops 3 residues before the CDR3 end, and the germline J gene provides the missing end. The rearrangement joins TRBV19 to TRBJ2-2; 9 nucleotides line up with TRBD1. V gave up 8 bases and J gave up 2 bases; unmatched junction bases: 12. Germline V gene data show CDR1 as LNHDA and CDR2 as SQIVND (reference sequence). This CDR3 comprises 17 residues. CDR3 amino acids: CASAYLPGQGNTGELFF. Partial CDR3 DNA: TGTGCCAGTGCCTACTTACCGGGACAGGGAAACACCGGGGAG. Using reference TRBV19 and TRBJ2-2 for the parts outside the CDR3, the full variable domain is DGGITQSPKYLFRKEGQNVTLSCEQNLNHDAMYWYRQDPGQGLRLIYYSQIVNDFQKGDIAEGYSVSREKKESFPLTVTSAQKNPTAFYLCASAYLPGQGNTGELFFGEGSRLTVL.

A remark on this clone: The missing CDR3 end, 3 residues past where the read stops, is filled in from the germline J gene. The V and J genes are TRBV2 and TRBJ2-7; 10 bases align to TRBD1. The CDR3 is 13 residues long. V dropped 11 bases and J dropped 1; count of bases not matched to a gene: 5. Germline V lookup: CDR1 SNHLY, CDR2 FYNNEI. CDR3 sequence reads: CAGGTGASYEQYF. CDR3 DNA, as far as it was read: TGTGCCGGCGGGACAGGGGCTTCCTACGAG.

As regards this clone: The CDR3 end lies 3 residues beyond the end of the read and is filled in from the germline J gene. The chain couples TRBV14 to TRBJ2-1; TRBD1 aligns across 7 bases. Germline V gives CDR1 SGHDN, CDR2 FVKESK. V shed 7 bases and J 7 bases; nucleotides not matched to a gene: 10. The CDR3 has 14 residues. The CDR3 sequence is CASMRGTAGNEQFF. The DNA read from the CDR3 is TGTGCCAGCATGAGGGGGACAGCAGGGAATGAG.

Here the CDR3 reads CASSQDRGVAYTEAFF. The covered CDR3 bases are TGCGCCAGCAGCCAGGACAGGGGGGTTGCGTACACTGAA. The chain links TRBV4-1 to TRBJ1-1; 10 nucleotides agree with TRBD1. The read finishes 3 residues shy of the CDR3 end, and the germline J gene is used to complete it. With V trimmed by 3 bases and J by 3 bases, 7 bases remained unmatched. Germline assignment: CDR1 MGHRA and CDR2 YSYEKL. The CDR3 loop spans 16 amino acids.

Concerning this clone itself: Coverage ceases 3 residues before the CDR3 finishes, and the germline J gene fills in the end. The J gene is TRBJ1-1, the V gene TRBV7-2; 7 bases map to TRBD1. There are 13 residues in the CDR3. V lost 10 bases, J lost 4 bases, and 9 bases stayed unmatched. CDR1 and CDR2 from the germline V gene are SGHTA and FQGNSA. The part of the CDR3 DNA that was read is TGTGCCATCCTCCTGACAGGGACCACTGAA. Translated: CAILLTGTTE. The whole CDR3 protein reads CAILLTGTTEAFF.

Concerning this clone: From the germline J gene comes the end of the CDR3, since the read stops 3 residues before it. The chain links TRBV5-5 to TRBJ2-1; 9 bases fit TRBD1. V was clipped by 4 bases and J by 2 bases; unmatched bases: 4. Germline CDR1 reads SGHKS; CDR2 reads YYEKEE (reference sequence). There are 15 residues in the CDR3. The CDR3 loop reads CASSPGTGPYNEQFF. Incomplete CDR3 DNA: TGTGCCAGCAGCCCCGGGACAGGGCCCTACAATGAG.

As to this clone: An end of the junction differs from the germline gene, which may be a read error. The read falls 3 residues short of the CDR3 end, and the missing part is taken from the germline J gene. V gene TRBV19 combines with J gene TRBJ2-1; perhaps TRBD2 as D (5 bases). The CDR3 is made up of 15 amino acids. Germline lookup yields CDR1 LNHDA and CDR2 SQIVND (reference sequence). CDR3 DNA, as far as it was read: TGTGCCAGTAAGAAGGACTCAACCTCCTCCAATGAG. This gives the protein CASKKDSTSSNE. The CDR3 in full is CASKKDSTSSNEQFF.

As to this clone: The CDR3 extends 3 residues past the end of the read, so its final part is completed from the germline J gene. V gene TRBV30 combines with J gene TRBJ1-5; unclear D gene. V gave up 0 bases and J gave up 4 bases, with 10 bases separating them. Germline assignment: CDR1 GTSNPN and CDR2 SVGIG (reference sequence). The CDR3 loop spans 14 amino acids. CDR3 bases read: TGTGCCTGGAGTGTATCGGCGGTAAATCAGCCC. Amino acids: CAWSVSAVNQP. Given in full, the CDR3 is CAWSVSAVNQPQHF.

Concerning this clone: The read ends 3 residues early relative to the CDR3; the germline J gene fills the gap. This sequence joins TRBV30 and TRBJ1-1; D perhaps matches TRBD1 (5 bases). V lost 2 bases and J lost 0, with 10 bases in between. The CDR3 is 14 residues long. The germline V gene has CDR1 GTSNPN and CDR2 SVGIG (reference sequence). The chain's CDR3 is CAWSRGSVNTEAFF. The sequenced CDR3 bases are TGTGCCTGGAGTCGGGGGTCTGTGAACACTGAA. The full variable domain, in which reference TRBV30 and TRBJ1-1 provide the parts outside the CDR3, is SQTIHQWPATLVQPVGSPLSLECTVEGTSNPNLYWYRQAAGRGLQLLFYSVGIGQISSEVPQNLSASRPQDRQFILSSKKLLLSDSGFYLCAWSRGSVNTEAFFGQGTRLTVV.

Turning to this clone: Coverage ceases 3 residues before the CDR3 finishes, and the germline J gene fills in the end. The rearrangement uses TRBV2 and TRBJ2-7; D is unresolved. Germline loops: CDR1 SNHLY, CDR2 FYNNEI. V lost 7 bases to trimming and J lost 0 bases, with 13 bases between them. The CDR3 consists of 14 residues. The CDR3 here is CASIRQASSYEQYF. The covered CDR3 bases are TGTGCCAGCATAAGGCAGGCGAGCTCCTACGAG.

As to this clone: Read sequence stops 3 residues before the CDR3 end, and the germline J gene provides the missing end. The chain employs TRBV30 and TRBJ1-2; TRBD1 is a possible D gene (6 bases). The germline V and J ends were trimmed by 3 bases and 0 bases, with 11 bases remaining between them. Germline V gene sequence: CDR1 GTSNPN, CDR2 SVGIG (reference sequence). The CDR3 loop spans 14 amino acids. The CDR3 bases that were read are TGTGCCTGGAGGGGGGCAAGCGCTAACTATGGC. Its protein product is CAWRGASANYG. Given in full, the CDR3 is CAWRGASANYGYTF.

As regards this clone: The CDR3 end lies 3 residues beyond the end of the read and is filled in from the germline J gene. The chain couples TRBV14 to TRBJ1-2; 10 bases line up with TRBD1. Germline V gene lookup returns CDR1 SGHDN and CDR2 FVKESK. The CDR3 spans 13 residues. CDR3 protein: CASSAGTGVGYTF. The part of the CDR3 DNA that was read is TGTGCCAGCAGTGCCGGGACAGGGGTCGGC.

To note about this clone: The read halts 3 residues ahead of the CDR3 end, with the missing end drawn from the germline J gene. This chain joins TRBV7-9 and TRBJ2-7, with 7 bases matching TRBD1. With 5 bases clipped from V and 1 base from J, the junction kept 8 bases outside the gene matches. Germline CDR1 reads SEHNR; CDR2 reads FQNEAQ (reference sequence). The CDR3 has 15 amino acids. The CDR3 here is CASSHTRDSSYEQYF. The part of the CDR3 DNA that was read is TGTGCCAGCAGCCACACGAGGGACAGTTCCTACGAG.

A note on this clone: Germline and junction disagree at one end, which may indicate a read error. CDR3 bases read: TGTGCCAACTCACCGCGACTAGCGTCAGATAGCACAGATACG. Amino acids: CANSPRLASDSTDT. The whole CDR3 protein is CANSPRLASDSTDTQYF. This chain uses TRBV18 with TRBJ2-3; 8 bases match TRBD2. The CDR3 is cut off 3 residues early in the read; its end comes from the germline J gene. Germline loops: CDR1 KGHSH, CDR2 LQKENI. The CDR3 is 17 amino acids. The full variable domain, rest sourced from reference TRBV18 and TRBJ2-3, is NAGVMQNPRHLVRRRGQEARLRCSPMKGHSHVYWYRQLPEEGLKFMVYLQKENIIDESGMPKERFSAEFPKEGPSILRIQQVVRGDSAAYFCANSPRLASDSTDTQYFGPGTRLTVL.